This entry describes one TCR beta chain. Its antigen is not known. This specimen comes from a study of T cells in Graves' hyperthyroidism and ophthalmopathy. RNA transcripts yielded amplified TCR beta CDR3 regions. The HTBI set primed first-round TCR CDR3 RT-PCR. TCRdb recomputed calls from the multiplex PCR reads with MiXCR, one row per CDR3 protein. Among about 350,000 distinct CDR3 sequences, 18% were seen once, and the ten largest hold roughly 16%. Active moderate-to-severe ophthalmopathy, Clinical Activity Score at least 3, NOSPECS at least 4, under 3 months' duration. The source of the PBMCs was over 8.5 ml of fresh peripheral blood. Notes on the study in general: In validation, the model predicted ophthalmopathy. These predictions came a median about 6.2 months before onset.

Trimming removed 6 bases from V and 8 bases from J, with 17 bases in between. This CDR3 comprises 15 residues. Germline assignment: CDR1 MNHNS and CDR2 SASEGT. What was sequenced was blood. The V call is TRBV6-1, the J call TRBJ1-6; D remains unclear. The TCR was taken from a woman aged 40 to 49 with Graves' ophthalmopathy. The CDR3 coding sequence is TGTGCCAGCAGGGATTCCGTCCCCACGGATTCACCCCTCCACTTT. Translated: CASRDSVPTDSPLHF.